These 25 T cell receptor beta chains originate from one sample sequenced in a study of blood T cell repertoires in COVID-19. Sequencing used immunoSEQ multiplex PCR; TCRdb keeps in-frame clones, though not all of them. In the table there are roughly 210,000 clones, about nine tenths of which are singletons. The sequenced material came from peripheral blood. The receptors come from a man in his sixties or seventies with acute or convalescent COVID-19.

This sequence joins TRBV28 and TRBJ1-6; 12 bases line up with TRBD1. Germline V gene lookup returns CDR1 MDHEN and CDR2 SYDVKM. The CDR3 spans 15 residues. J lost 9 bases, V lost 6 bases, and 6 bases had no gene match. The CDR3 is CASRLGTGGSSPLHF. In DNA form, the CDR3 reads TGTGCCAGCAGACTCGGGACAGGGGGCAGTTCACCCCTCCACTTT.

The rearrangement uses TRBV29-1 and TRBJ2-7; 8 bases map to TRBD2. Germline CDR1 is SQVTM and CDR2 is ANQGSEA. The CDR3 contains 12 residues. The V gene end was trimmed by 7 bases and the J gene end by 0 bases; junction bases not matched to a gene: 2. The CDR3 DNA reads TGCAGCGCCCGGGGGGGCTCCTACGAGCAGTACTTC. It encodes CSARGGSYEQYF.

This sequence joins TRBV11-2 and TRBJ1-3, with 7 bases matching TRBD1. The V segment lost 6 bases and the J segment 4 bases; nucleotides outside the gene matches: 12. The CDR3 contains 16 residues. Per the germline V gene, CDR1 is SGHAT and CDR2 is FQNNGV. The DNA for the CDR3 is TGTGCCAGCAGATATATTGACAGGGTACGAGGAAACACCATATATTTT. Translated: CASRYIDRVRGNTIYF.

The chain has TRBV28 and TRBJ1-2; possible D gene TRBD1, 5 bases. Germline lookup yields CDR1 MDHEN and CDR2 SYDVKM. The CDR3 runs to 13 residues. V was pared by 5 bases and J by 6 bases, with 13 bases between. The CDR3 loop reads CASSPLREDGYTF. CDR3 in DNA: TGTGCCAGCAGTCCACTCAGGGAGGATGGCTACACCTTC.

This clone was detected only once. The chain recombines TRBV7-9 with TRBJ2-7; D is perhaps TRBD1 (5 bases). CDR1 and CDR2 from the germline V gene are SEHNR and FQNEAQ (reference sequence). The CDR3 extends over 13 amino acids. Trimming removed 2 bases at V and 6 bases at J, with 11 bases between. The CDR3 DNA follows: TGTGCCAGCAGCTTATCAGGGAACGGCGAGCAGTACTTC. Protein: CASSLSGNGEQYF.

The chain is built from TRBV12-3 or TRBV12-4 and TRBJ2-1; the match to TRBD1 covers 11 bases. The ends lost 5 bases at V and 10 bases at J; junction bases unmatched: 4. This CDR3 has 13 residues. CDR3 residues: CASSPGQGGEQFF. CDR3 sequence (DNA): TGTGCCAGCAGTCCGGGACAGGGGGGAGAGCAGTTCTTC.

The V call is TRBV30, the J call TRBJ2-3; TRBD2 matches 10 bases. The CDR3 spans 18 residues. CDR1 GTSNPN and CDR2 SVGIG come from the germline V gene (reference sequence). Unmatched junction bases numbered 11, after V lost 0 bases and J lost 2 bases. The CDR3 DNA is TGTGCCTGGAGTGTGGGGCTAGCGGGAGCCACTTTCACAGATACGCAGTATTTT. It specifies CAWSVGLAGATFTDTQYF.

The J gene is TRBJ2-7, the V gene TRBV28; 8 positions agree with TRBD2. The CDR3 is 16 amino acids. Trimming at V came to 0 bases and at J to 2 bases, leaving 6 bases not matched to a gene. Germline loops: CDR1 MDHEN, CDR2 SYDVKM. CDR3 in amino acids: CASSLWVSGTTYEQYF. DNA of the CDR3: TGTGCCAGCAGTTTATGGGTTAGCGGGACTACCTACGAGCAGTACTTC.

This clone was seen once. This chain links TRBV19 with TRBJ2-7, with 7 bases fitting TRBD2. CDR1 is LNHDA and CDR2 is SQIVND in the germline V gene (reference sequence). This CDR3 region has 14 residues. V was clipped by 5 bases and J by 2 bases; unmatched bases: 6. CDR3 sequence (DNA): TGTGCCAGTAGTTCCCGGGACTACCCCTACGAGCAGTACTTC. Its translation is CASSSRDYPYEQYF.

The chain combines TRBV28 with TRBJ1-2; D might be TRBD1 (6 bases). Germline assignment: CDR1 MDHEN and CDR2 SYDVKM. V lost 4 bases and J 4 bases, leaving 10 bases between the germline ends. The CDR3 is made up of 13 amino acids. CDR3 amino acids: CASSYGQTYGYTF. CDR3 nucleotide sequence: TGTGCCAGCAGTTATGGACAGACCTATGGCTACACCTTC.

The rearrangement joins TRBV7-2 to TRBJ2-2, with TRBD1 as a possible D gene (7 bases). Deletions cut 7 bases from V and 4 bases from J, with 16 bases between. The CDR3 is 15 amino acids. In germline, CDR1 is SGHTA, CDR2 FQGNSA. DNA of the CDR3: TGTGCCAGCACCCCGTCCCAGGGGGGCACCGGGGAGCTGTTTTTT. Its protein product is CASTPSQGGTGELFF.

Remarks on this clone: One end of the junction fails to match germline, which may point to a read error. The J gene is TRBJ1-1, the V gene TRBV18; tentatively, D is TRBD1 (5 bases). In germline, CDR1 is KGHSH, CDR2 LQKENI. This CDR3 comprises 14 residues. This chain's CDR3 is CASSPQEGNTEAFF. The CDR3 DNA reads as TGTGCCAGCTCCCCACAGGAGGGGAACACTGAAGCTTTCTTT. The full variable domain, in which reference TRBV18 and TRBJ1-1 provide the parts outside the CDR3, is NAGVMQNPRHLVRRRGQEARLRCSPMKGHSHVYWYRQLPEEGLKFMVYLQKENIIDESGMPKERFSAEFPKEGPSILRIQQVVRGDSAAYFCASSPQEGNTEAFFGQGTRLTVV.

This clone was counted a single time. This sequence joins TRBV6-2 or TRBV6-3 and TRBJ1-1; perhaps TRBD1 as D (6 bases). The CDR3 is made up of 14 amino acids. Per germline, CDR1 MNHEY and CDR2 SVGEGT. V lost 4 bases to trimming and J lost 6 bases, with 15 bases between them. The CDR3 DNA reads TGTGCCAGCAGTTTAACACAGGGAGTGTCTGAAGCTTTCTTT. It codes for CASSLTQGVSEAFF.

This chain links TRBV27 with TRBJ1-6; 7 nucleotides match TRBD1. Losses at the gene ends were 5 bases for V and 4 bases for J; bases not matched to a gene: 8. This CDR3 spans 16 amino acids. Germline CDR1 MNHEY, CDR2 SMNVEV (reference sequence). This CDR3 reads CASSPTTGTYNSPLHF. The CDR3 nucleotides are TGTGCCAGCAGTCCAACGACAGGGACTTATAATTCACCCCTCCACTTT.

This sequence joins TRBV19 and TRBJ2-1, with D possibly matching TRBD2 (5 bases). Germline CDR1 reads LNHDA; CDR2 reads SQIVND (reference sequence). This CDR3 spans 14 amino acids. V gave up 6 bases and J gave up 2 bases, with 11 bases separating them. The chain's CDR3 is CASRRAETYNEQFF. Written as DNA, the CDR3 is TGTGCCAGTAGGAGAGCGGAAACCTACAATGAGCAGTTCTTC.

As regards this clone: The sample has other DNA sequences that encode this CDR3 too. The chain has TRBV7-2 and TRBJ2-1, with 10 positions matching TRBD2. The V gene's germline CDR1 is SGHTA and CDR2 FQGNSA. This CDR3 contains 14 residues. With V trimmed by 5 bases and J by 6 bases, 4 bases remained unmatched. CDR3 sequence: CASSLRTSGNEQFF. CDR3 nucleotides: TGTGCCAGCAGCCTCAGGACTAGCGGCAATGAGCAGTTCTTC. The whole variable domain, remainder taken from reference TRBV7-2 and TRBJ2-1, is GAGVSQSPSNKVTEKGKDVELRCDPISGHTALYWYRQSLGQGLEFLIYFQGNSAPDKSGLPSDRFSAERTGGSVSTLTIQRTQQEDSAVYLCASSLRTSGNEQFFGPGTRLTVL.

This clone was recorded once. V usage is TRBV6-5 and J usage is TRBJ1-5; D perhaps matches TRBD1 (6 bases). CDR3 length equals 14 residues. Germline V gene data show CDR1 as MNHEY and CDR2 as SVGAGI. The ends were cut back, 6 bases at V and 3 bases at J, with 12 bases in the middle. CDR3 coding DNA: TGTGCCAGCAGGGTGACAGGCGACAATCAGCCCCAGCATTTT. Translation: CASRVTGDNQPQHF.

J is TRBJ1-2 and V is TRBV28; maybe TRBD1 (6 bases). Looked up from germline, CDR1 is MDHEN and CDR2 is SYDVKM. Trimming removed 8 bases from V and 7 bases from J, with 20 bases in between. This CDR3 is built from 14 residues. The CDR3 loop reads CASRLDRPWGGYTF. CDR3 sequence (DNA): TGTGCCAGCCGCCTCGACAGGCCCTGGGGTGGCTACACCTTC.

The J gene is TRBJ1-1, the V gene TRBV6-5; TRBD1 agrees at 7 bases. This CDR3 comprises 15 residues. From germline, CDR1 is MNHEY and CDR2 SVGAGI. V trimming: 6 bases; J trimming: 0 bases; junction bases outside the gene matches: 7. CDR3 sequence reads: CASSGQANMNTEAFF. CDR3 coding DNA: TGTGCCAGCAGCGGACAGGCTAACATGAACACTGAAGCTTTCTTT.

The V gene is TRBV27, the J gene TRBJ1-4; tentative D call: TRBD1 (5 bases). The length of the CDR3 is 15 residues. V was cut by 1 base and J by 7 bases, with 13 bases left in between. CDR1 is MNHEY, CDR2 SMNVEV, per germline (reference sequence). The CDR3 nucleotides read TGTGCCAGCAGTTTATTCGGGTCGGGGGGTGAAAAACTGTTTTTT. Translation gives CASSLFGSGGEKLFF. The variable domain in full, with the rest retrieved from reference TRBV27 and TRBJ1-4, is EAQVTQNPRYLITVTGKKLTVTCSQNMNHEYMSWYRQDPGLGLRQIYYSMNVEVTDKGDVPEGYKVSRKEKRNFPLILESPSPNQTSLYFCASSLFGSGGEKLFFGSGTQLSVL.

Comments on this clone: The sample holds other DNA sequences that translate to the same CDR3. The chain joins TRBV2 to TRBJ1-1; D perhaps matches TRBD1 (5 bases). V lost 6 bases, J lost 2 bases, and 10 bases lay in between. Germline-derived CDR1 and CDR2 are SNHLY and FYNNEI. This CDR3 has 13 residues. CDR3 amino acids: CASSRDRNTEAFF. CDR3 nucleotide sequence: TGTGCCAGCAGCCGTGACAGAAACACTGAAGCTTTCTTT.

The chain carries TRBV6-5 and TRBJ1-1; D uncertain. V was cut by 7 bases and J by 1 base, with 16 bases left in between. This CDR3 is 15 amino acids long. Germline V gene data show CDR1 as MNHEY and CDR2 as SVGAGI. CDR3 DNA: TGTGCCAGCACACCCAAAGGAGTGAAGAACACTGAAGCTTTCTTT. Translating gives CASTPKGVKNTEAFF.

CDR3 bases: TGTGCCAGCAGTTTGAAAATGCATGGGCTAGCGGGAGGGATGAACACCGGGGAGCTGTTTTTT. Its protein product is CASSLKMHGLAGGMNTGELFF. The chain joins TRBV27 to TRBJ2-2; the match to TRBD2 covers 12 bases. V lost 3 bases and J lost 1; bases outside the gene matches: 15. CDR1 and CDR2 (germline): MNHEY, SMNVEV (reference sequence). CDR3 length: 21 amino acids.

The chain combines TRBV7-9 with TRBJ1-2; the D gene is possibly TRBD1 (5 bases). Germline CDR1 SEHNR, CDR2 FQNEAQ (reference sequence). This CDR3 is 15 amino acids long. V dropped 4 bases and J dropped 0 bases, with 12 bases sitting between them. CDR3 nucleotides: TGTGCCAGCAGCTCTTCTCAGGGCTCTAACTATGGCTACACCTTC. Translating gives CASSSSQGSNYGYTF. Complete variable domain (other parts from reference TRBV7-9 and TRBJ1-2): DTGVSQNPRHKITKRGQNVTFRCDPISEHNRLYWYRQTLGQGPEFLTYFQNEAQLEKSRLLSDRFSAERPKGSFSTLEIQRTEQGDSAMYLCASSSSQGSNYGYTFGSGTRLTVV.

This chain links TRBV25-1 with TRBJ1-2; D is uncertain. The CDR3 is made up of 13 amino acids. Trimming shortened V by 0 bases and J by 7 bases, and 9 bases separated the two germline ends. The germline V gene has CDR1 MGHDK and CDR2 SYGVNS. The CDR3 nucleotides are TGTGCCAGCAGTGAATACAAAAGAGGTGGCTACACCTTC. It specifies CASSEYKRGGYTF.